Listed below are T cell receptor beta chains from one sample, sequenced in a study of cytomegalovirus exposure and HLA in healthy donors. TCRdb keeps only in-frame clones here, not all; method: immunoSEQ multiplex PCR. The table records 80,000 to 95,000 clones, 81% of them present only once. The sample comprised PBMCs. The receptors here all came from a woman in her 30s in good health and CMV-seronegative. CDR3s leave out the opening cysteine and the closing phenylalanine or tryptophan. Each record gives: J gene, V gene, CDR3 length, CDR3 protein.

J: TRBJ1-2; V: TRBV6-5; length: 12; CDR3: ASSPRTGDSGYT
J: TRBJ2-7; V: TRBV7-3; length: 11; CDR3: ASSPTTGVEQY
J: TRBJ1-4; V: TRBV5-1; length: 14; CDR3: ASGDRGTRANEKLF
J: TRBJ1-5; V: TRBV7-9; length: 17; CDR3: ASSQQKSNRDRINQPQH
J: TRBJ2-4; V: TRBV7-9; length: 14; CDR3: ASSRGSGLSLNIQY
J: TRBJ2-7; V: TRBV28; length: 19; CDR3: ASSSMSQGSPWATGDGEQY
J: TRBJ1-1; V: TRBV10-3; length: 16; CDR3: ATNGWTGGAEMNTEAF
J: TRBJ1-4; V: TRBV19; length: 13; CDR3: ASSIRSAGNEKLF
J: TRBJ2-4; V: TRBV4-2; length: 15; CDR3: ASSQDRLGTGENIQY
J: TRBJ1-4; V: TRBV9; length: 14; CDR3: ASSVEGHRVGEKLF
J: TRBJ2-3; V: TRBV18; length: 11; CDR3: ASSPPSTDTQY
J: TRBJ2-3; V: TRBV4-2; length: 13; CDR3: ASSPLAESTDTQY
J: TRBJ2-5; V: TRBV15; length: 13; CDR3: ATSRDSAGQETQY
J: TRBJ2-1; V: TRBV6-1; length: 13; CDR3: ASSEADRVGNEQF
J: TRBJ2-5; V: TRBV6-1; length: 14; CDR3: ASSARPQGARETQY